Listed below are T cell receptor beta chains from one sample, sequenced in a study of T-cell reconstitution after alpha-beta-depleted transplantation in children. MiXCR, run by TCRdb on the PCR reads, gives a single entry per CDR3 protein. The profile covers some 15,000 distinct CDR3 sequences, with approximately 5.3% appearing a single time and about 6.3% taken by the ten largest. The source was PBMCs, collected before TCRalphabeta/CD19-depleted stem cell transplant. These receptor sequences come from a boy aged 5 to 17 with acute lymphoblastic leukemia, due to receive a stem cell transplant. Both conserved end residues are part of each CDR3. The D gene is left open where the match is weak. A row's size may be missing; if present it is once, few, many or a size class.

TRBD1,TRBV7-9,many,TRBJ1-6,CASSSNRGHSYNSPLHF,TGTGCCAGCAGCTCTAACAGGGGGCACTCCTATAATTCACCCCTCCACTTT
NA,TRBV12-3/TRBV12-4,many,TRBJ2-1,CTSSLRFGTVSSYNEQFF,TGTACCAGCAGTTTAAGGTTCGGAACAGTCAGCTCCTACAATGAGCAGTTCTTC
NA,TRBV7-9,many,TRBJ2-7,CASSLGVSYEQYF,TGTGCCAGCAGCTTAGGGGTCTCCTACGAGCAGTACTTC
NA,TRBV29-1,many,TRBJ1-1,CSALWSNTEAFF,TGCAGCGCCCTCTGGAGCAACACTGAAGCTTTCTTT
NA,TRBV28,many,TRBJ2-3,CASSPLGGWAATDTQYF,TGTGCCAGCAGTCCCCTTGGGGGGTGGGCAGCCACAGATACGCAGTATTTT
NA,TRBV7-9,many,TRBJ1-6,CASTTHGGNNSPLHF,TGTGCCAGCACCACCCATGGGGGGAATAATTCACCCCTCCACTTT
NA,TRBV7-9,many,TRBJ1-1,CASSLPGGTRGYGEAFF,TGTGCCAGCAGCCTCCCGGGAGGGACAAGGGGATATGGTGAAGCTTTCTTT
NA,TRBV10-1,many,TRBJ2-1,CASRRDGYGEQFF,TGCGCCAGCAGGAGGGACGGGTACGGGGAGCAGTTCTTC
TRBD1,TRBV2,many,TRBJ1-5,CASRLEQGAGQPQHF,TGTGCCAGCCGCCTGGAACAGGGGGCGGGTCAGCCCCAGCATTTT
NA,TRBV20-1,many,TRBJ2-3,CSASPAADTQYF,TGCAGTGCCAGTCCCGCGGCAGATACGCAGTATTTT
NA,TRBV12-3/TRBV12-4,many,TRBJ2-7,CASSFLDYEQYF,TGTGCCAGCAGTTTCCTCGACTACGAGCAGTACTTC
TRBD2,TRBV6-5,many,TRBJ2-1,CASSPLVAGAGNEQFF,TGTGCCAGCAGCCCCTTGGTTGCGGGAGCTGGTAATGAGCAGTTCTTC
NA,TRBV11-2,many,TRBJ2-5,CASSQPGAFGAQYF,TGTGCCAGCAGCCAACCGGGAGCCTTCGGGGCCCAGTACTTC
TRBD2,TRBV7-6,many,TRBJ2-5,CASSLEALGLAGEETQYF,TGTGCCAGCAGCTTAGAAGCGTTGGGACTAGCGGGAGAAGAGACCCAGTACTTC
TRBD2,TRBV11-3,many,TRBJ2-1,CASSLAPGLTYNEQFF,TGTGCCAGCAGCTTAGCACCGGGACTAACATACAATGAGCAGTTCTTC
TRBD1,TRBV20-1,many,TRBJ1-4,CSARDRGRGRTNEKLFF,TGCAGTGCCCGGGACAGGGGGCGGGGGAGGACTAATGAAAAACTGTTTTTT
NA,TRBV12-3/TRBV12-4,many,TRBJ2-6,CASSLGTANVLTF,TGTGCCAGCAGTTTAGGAACGGCCAACGTCCTGACTTTC
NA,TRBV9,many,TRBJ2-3,CASSVVEITDTQYF,TGTGCCAGCAGCGTAGTCGAAATAACAGATACGCAGTATTTT
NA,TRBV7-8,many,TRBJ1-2,CASSLVPGPGNGYTF,TGTGCCAGCAGCTTAGTTCCCGGACCGGGAAATGGCTACACCTTC
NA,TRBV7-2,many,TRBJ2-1,CASSFGAGNEQFF,TGTGCCAGCAGCTTTGGGGCGGGGAATGAGCAGTTCTTC
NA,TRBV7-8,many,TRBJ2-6,CASSSRGTSLSGANVLTF,TGTGCCAGCAGCTCCAGAGGGACATCCCTGTCTGGGGCCAACGTCCTGACTTTC
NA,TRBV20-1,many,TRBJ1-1,CSLRANTEAFF,TGCAGTCTCCGGGCCAACACTGAAGCTTTCTTT
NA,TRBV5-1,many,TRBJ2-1,CASSLQQGRSYNEQFF,TGCGCCAGCAGCCTTCAACAGGGCCGCTCCTACAATGAGCAGTTCTTC
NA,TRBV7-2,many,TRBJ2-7,CASSLAISQYF,TGTGCCAGCAGCTTAGCCATCTCGCAGTACTTC
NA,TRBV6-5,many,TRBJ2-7,CASSYDRVVPHEQYF,TGTGCCAGCAGTTACGACAGAGTAGTCCCCCACGAGCAGTACTTC
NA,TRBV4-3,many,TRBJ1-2,CASSQDNRDLYGYTF,TGCGCCAGCAGCCAAGATAATCGGGATCTCTATGGCTACACCTTC
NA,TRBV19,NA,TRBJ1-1,CASSLFTEAFF,TGTGCCAGTAGCTTATTCACTGAAGCTTTCTTT
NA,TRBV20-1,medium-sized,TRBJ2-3,CSARWGRQTDTQYF,TGCAGTGCTAGATGGGGGAGGCAGACAGATACGCAGTATTTT
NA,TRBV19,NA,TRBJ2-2,CASSRGPNTGELFF,TGTGCCAGTAGTAGGGGCCCAAACACCGGGGAGCTGTTTTTT
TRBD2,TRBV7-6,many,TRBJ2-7,CASSAGLEGLQYF,TGTGCCAGCAGCGCCGGACTAGAGGGCCTGCAGTACTTC
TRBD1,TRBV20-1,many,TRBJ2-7,CSARRTGGLIHEQYF,TGCAGTGCTAGGAGGACAGGGGGCTTAATCCACGAGCAGTACTTC
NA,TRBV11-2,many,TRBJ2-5,CASSLDLGSGRGTQYF,TGTGCCAGCAGCTTAGATCTTGGGTCGGGCAGGGGGACCCAGTACTTC
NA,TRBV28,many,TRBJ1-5,CASSFLGKYSNQPQHF,TGTGCCAGCAGTTTCTTGGGGAAGTATAGCAATCAGCCCCAGCATTTT
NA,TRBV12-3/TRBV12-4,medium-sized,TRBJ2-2,CASSFNGGNTGELFF,TGTGCCAGCAGTTTCAACGGGGGGAACACCGGGGAGCTGTTTTTT
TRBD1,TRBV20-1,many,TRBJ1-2,CSARISGQADGYTF,TGCAGTGCTAGAATTTCCGGACAGGCAGATGGCTACACCTTC
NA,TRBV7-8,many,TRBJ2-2,CASSSRTVTNTGELFF,TGTGCCAGCAGCTCCAGGACAGTAACGAACACCGGGGAGCTGTTTTTT
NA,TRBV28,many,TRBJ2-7,CASLRTDRPYEQYF,TGTGCCAGCCTCCGCACGGACAGACCCTACGAGCAGTACTTC
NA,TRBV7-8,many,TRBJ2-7,CASSLGGFYEQYF,TGTGCCAGCAGCTTAGGGGGTTTTTACGAGCAGTACTTC
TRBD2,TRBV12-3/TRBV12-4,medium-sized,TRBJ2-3,CASRIAGGTDTQYF,TGTGCCAGCAGAATAGCGGGAGGGACAGATACGCAGTATTTT
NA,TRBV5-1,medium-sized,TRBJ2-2,CASSLALTRTNTGELFF,TGCGCCAGCAGCTTGGCCCTGACTAGGACTAACACCGGGGAGCTGTTTTTT
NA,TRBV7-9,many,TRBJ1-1,CASSSWPGGGNTEAFF,TGTGCCAGCAGCTCCTGGCCAGGAGGGGGGAACACTGAAGCTTTCTTT
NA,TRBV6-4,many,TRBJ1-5,CASSDPLVWARCSNQPQHF,TGTGCCAGCAGTGACCCTTTGGTGTGGGCTAGGTGTAGCAATCAGCCCCAGCATTTT
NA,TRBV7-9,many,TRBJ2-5,CASSLGDWAGETQYF,TGTGCCAGCAGCTTAGGGGACTGGGCCGGGGAGACCCAGTACTTC
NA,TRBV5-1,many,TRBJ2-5,CASSLVSGPPKTQYF,TGCGCCAGCAGCTTGGTTAGTGGTCCGCCGAAGACCCAGTACTTC
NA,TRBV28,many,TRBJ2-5,CATGILQETQYF,TGCGCCACAGGGATCCTCCAAGAGACCCAGTACTTC
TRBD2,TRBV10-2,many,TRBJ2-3,CASKERGGSLSTDTQYF,TGCGCCAGCAAAGAAAGAGGCGGGAGCCTTTCCACAGATACGCAGTATTTT
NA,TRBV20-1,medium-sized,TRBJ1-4,CSARDRDATNEKLFF,TGCAGTGCTAGAGACAGGGACGCAACTAATGAAAAACTGTTTTTT
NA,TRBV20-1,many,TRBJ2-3,CSAYLGLLNTDTQYF,TGCAGTGCTTATTTAGGGCTACTGAACACAGATACGCAGTATTTT
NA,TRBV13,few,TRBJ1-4,CASAYLTATNEKLFF,TGTGCCAGCGCTTACCTAACAGCAACTAATGAAAAACTGTTTTTT
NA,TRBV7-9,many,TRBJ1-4,CASSSTRRPNEKLFF,TGTGCCAGCAGCTCCACCCGTCGGCCTAATGAAAAACTGTTTTTT
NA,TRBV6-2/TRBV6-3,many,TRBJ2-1,CASSGRELSEQFF,TGTGCCAGCAGTGGACGGGAGTTGAGTGAGCAGTTCTTC
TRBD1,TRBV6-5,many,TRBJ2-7,CASSYSGTGSVYEQYF,TGTGCCAGCAGTTACTCTGGGACAGGGTCAGTCTACGAGCAGTACTTC
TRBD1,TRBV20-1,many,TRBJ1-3,CSAPGTGGFSGNTIYF,TGCAGTGCTCCCGGGACAGGGGGTTTCTCTGGAAACACCATATATTTT
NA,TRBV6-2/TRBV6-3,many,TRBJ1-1,CASRVLGGRTEAFF,TGTGCCAGCAGAGTCCTCGGGGGCCGGACTGAAGCTTTCTTT
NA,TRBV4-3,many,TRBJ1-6,CASSQNGGYSPLHF,TGCGCCAGCAGCCAAAACGGGGGGTATTCACCCCTCCACTTT
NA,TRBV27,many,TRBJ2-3,CASSLYREGTDTQYF,TGTGCCAGCAGTTTATATAGGGAGGGCACAGATACGCAGTATTTT
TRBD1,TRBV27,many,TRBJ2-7,CASSFGWTGSYEQYF,TGTGCCAGCAGTTTCGGCTGGACAGGCTCCTACGAGCAGTACTTC